This T cell receptor beta chain was sequenced during a study of OX40 agonist ivuxolimab in advanced cancers. Study information: Every 2 weeks, patients got intravenous ivuxolimab at one of six dose levels (0.01-10 mg/kg). General study findings and limits: Certain nonresponding patients likewise had low normalized T-cell clonal expansion. At doses 0.1 to 3.0 mg/kg, CD4+ and CD8+ clones expanded.

With respect to this clone: Its target is unknown.

Trimming shortened V by 4 bases and J by 1 base, and 7 bases separated the two germline ends. The V gene's germline CDR1 is LNHDA and CDR2 SQIVND (reference sequence). CDR3 length equals 14 residues. Autoimmune disease history or systemic immunosuppression excluded patients. The assay was immunoSEQ multiplex PCR, and TCRdb's table has in-frame clones only and misses some. Of tens of thousands of clones in the sample, approximately 90% are singletons; the top ten hold around 1.1%. The source material was CD4+ or CD8+ T cells sorted from blood, sampled in a trial of the OX40 agonist ivuxolimab. The sequence was collected from an adult with an advanced solid tumor such as melanoma, head and neck, liver or kidney cancer. The genes are TRBV19 and TRBJ2-2; TRBD1 might be the D (6 bases). The CDR3: CASSTGQNTGELFF. CDR3 coding DNA: TGTGCCAGTAGTACGGGACAGAACACCGGGGAGCTGTTTTTT.